This T cell receptor beta chain was sequenced in a study of T-cell memory formation after mild COVID-19. MiXCR, applied by TCRdb to the 5' RACE reads, yields one record per CDR3 protein. The sample consists of roughly 150,000 distinct CDR3 sequences, approximately 15% of them appearing once. The CDR3 contains 10 residues. The V end lost 3 bases, the J end lost 11 bases, and 5 bases lay between the germline ends. This TCR came from an adult woman who had mild COVID-19 (a few samples of this study predate the infection). Cell type and time point are not known. V gene TRBV12-3 or TRBV12-4 combines with J gene TRBJ2-1; no clear D. Sequenced sample: PBMCs or a T cell subset sorted from them (not recorded which). In DNA form, the CDR3 reads TGTGCCAGCAGTTTGAGGCAGCAGTTCTTC. As protein: CASSLRQQFF.